This T cell receptor beta chain was recorded in a study of human T cells and chemical hapten exposure. Study-wide context: While the approximately 22-week study was under way, patients received diphenylcyclopropenone on the scalp every week. Study-wide findings and caveats: No alteration of TCRs above 1 in 1000 frequency was seen with DPC sensitization. Alopecia in the donors means their immune response may deviate from healthy people's.

V was pared by 0 bases and J by 2 bases, with 11 bases between. This CDR3 is built from 15 residues. Per germline, CDR1 SGHRS and CDR2 YFSETQ. This clonotype showed up just a few times. Its specificity is not known. Regarding time point: pre-sensitization, week 0. As to treatment: therapeutic diphenylcyclopropenone sensitization with weekly scalp DPC. Within the library, unique molecular identifiers were attached to each individual cDNA molecule. TCRdb re-analysed the RACE reads in MiXCR, keeping a single row per CDR3 protein. This sample yields about 260,000 distinct CDR3 sequences, of which about 8.1% are seen a single time; around 2.5% belongs to the top ten.

Sequences were derived from whole blood, sampled in connection with sensitization to the hapten diphenylcyclopropenone (DPC). J is TRBJ2-5 and V is TRBV5-1; D is undetermined. This TCR was recovered from a woman between 35 and 50 years old with alopecia areata. Some clones in this sample may be carry-over from other donors' samples. The CDR3, as DNA: TGCGCCAGCAGCTTGGGACAAGTTGGGCAAGAGACCCAGTACTTC. This encodes CASSLGQVGQETQYF.